This T cell receptor beta chain was recovered during a study of T-cell memory formation after mild COVID-19. Via MiXCR, TCRdb re-called the 5' RACE reads, giving one row per CDR3 protein. The repertoire holds more than 350,000 distinct CDR3 sequences, with approximately 15% as singletons. As regards this clonotype: The antigen is not known.

The CDR3 loop spans 13 amino acids. Trimming removed 8 bases at V and 3 bases at J, with 8 bases between. The germline V gene has CDR1 MNHEY and CDR2 SVGAGI. Study-wide results and caveats: Contracting CD4+ clones lay largely in CM and EM, with CD8+ ones residing in EMRA.

The chain couples TRBV6-5 to TRBJ1-6; D is perhaps TRBD1 (5 bases). The sequencing input was PBMCs or a T cell subset sorted from them (not recorded which). The sequence was collected from a man in his late teens or twenties who had mild COVID-19 (a few samples of this study predate the infection). Cell type and time point are not known. As DNA, the CDR3 is TGTGCCAGCCAGGGCAGCTATAATTCACCCCTCCACTTT. This translates into CASQGSYNSPLHF.